A selection of T cell receptor beta chains follows, all from one sample in a study of blood T cell repertoires in COVID-19. Here immunoSEQ multiplex PCR was the method, and the copy in TCRdb shows in-frame clones only, minus some. The sample consists of roughly 130,000 clones, roughly four fifths of them appearing once. Sequencing was carried out using peripheral blood. The receptors originated from a man aged 40-55 years with active or convalescent COVID-19. CDR3s include the opening cysteine and the closing phenylalanine or tryptophan. Each record gives: CDR3 length, V gene, J gene, clone size, D gene, CDR3 DNA, CDR3 protein. The D gene is left open where the match is weak. A row's size may be missing; if present it is once, few, many or a size class.

>15|TRBV3-1/TRBV3-2|TRBJ1-4|once|.
TGTGCCAGCAGCCCCTTCGGAGGGACGGGGGAAAAACTGTTTTTT
CASSPFGGTGEKLFF
>13|TRBV7-2|TRBJ1-1|once|.
TGTGCCAGCAGCTTGGGAGAGAACACTGAAGCTTTCTTT
CASSLGENTEAFF
>18|TRBV25-1|TRBJ2-1|.|TRBD2
TGTGCCAGCAGTGGCCGACTAGCGGGATCCCCGGAGAACAATGAGCAGTTCTTC
CASSGRLAGSPENNEQFF
>14|TRBV27|TRBJ1-2|.|.
TGTGCCAGCAGTGTTACAGGGAAGGGATATGGCTACACCTTC
CASSVTGKGYGYTF
>16|TRBV4-2|TRBJ2-3|.|TRBD2
TGTGCCAGCAGCCGGACTAGCGGGGGGGCCACAGATACGCAGTATTTT
CASSRTSGGATDTQYF
>15|TRBV30|TRBJ1-2|.|TRBD1
TGTGCCTGGAGCTCAGGGGGAGAGAGCTTCTATGGCTACACCTTC
CAWSSGGESFYGYTF
>11|TRBV12-3/TRBV12-4|TRBJ1-2|.|.
TGTGCCAGCCTTTGGAGGGGTGGCTACACCTTC
CASLWRGGYTF
>15|TRBV6-5|TRBJ2-7|.|TRBD1
TGTGCCAGCAGCCGACAGGGACAGGGGGTCTACGAGCAGTACTTC
CASSRQGQGVYEQYF
>16|TRBV19|TRBJ2-7|.|TRBD1
TGTGCCAGTAGTACGAGTGGCAGGGGGCTGACCTACGAGCAGTACTTC
CASSTSGRGLTYEQYF
>13|TRBV12-3/TRBV12-4|TRBJ1-1|.|.
TGTGCCAGCTCCTACAGTAGTCGCACTGAAGCTTTCTTT
CASSYSSRTEAFF
>11|TRBV20-1|TRBJ2-3|.|.
TGCAGTGCTTTCTTAGCAGATACGCAGTATTTT
CSAFLADTQYF
>11|TRBV5-6|TRBJ1-2|.|.
TGTGCCAGCAGCTTTGTGGAGAGCTACACCTTC
CASSFVESYTF
>14|TRBV27|TRBJ1-6|.|TRBD1
TGTGCCAGCAGTAGACAGGGAAGGGAGTCACCCCTCCACTTT
CASSRQGRESPLHF
>16|TRBV9|TRBJ2-5|.|TRBD2
TGTGCCAGCAGCACCACGGGACTAGCGGTACAAGAGACCCAGTACTTC
CASSTTGLAVQETQYF
>14|TRBV5-4|TRBJ2-3|few|.
TGTGCCAGCAGCTTACGGGGGGCCACAGATACGCAGTATTTT
CASSLRGATDTQYF
>14|TRBV5-1|TRBJ1-6|.|TRBD1
TGCGCCAGCAGCGGAGGGACAGATAATTCACCCCTCCACTTT
CASSGGTDNSPLHF
>15|TRBV19|TRBJ1-5|.|.
TGTGCCAGTAGTATTGGCACAGAACACAATCAGCCCCAGCATTTT
CASSIGTEHNQPQHF
>14|TRBV6-5|TRBJ1-1|.|TRBD1
TGTGCCAGCGGACGGACAGGGTTTAACACTGAAGCTTTCTTT
CASGRTGFNTEAFF
>16|TRBV25-1|TRBJ2-4|.|.
TGTGCCAGCAGTCCCAGGGCGGGAATCGAGGGAAACATTCAGTACTTC
CASSPRAGIEGNIQYF
>17|TRBV27|TRBJ2-3|.|TRBD1
TGTGCCAGCAGTCCCCAGGCCGGGACAGGCTTCACAGATACGCAGTATTTT
CASSPQAGTGFTDTQYF
>13|TRBV5-1|TRBJ2-1|many|.
TGCGCCAGCAGCTCGGGTGGAGGGGATGAGCAGTTCTTC
CASSSGGGDEQFF
>13|TRBV29-1|TRBJ1-1|.|TRBD1
TGCAGCGTGAACAGGGGGATGAACACTGAAGCTTTCTTT
CSVNRGMNTEAFF
>14|TRBV10-3|TRBJ1-2|.|.
TGTGCCATCTCCCGGACACAGTCTAACTATGGCTACACCTTC
CAISRTQSNYGYTF
>15|TRBV7-2|TRBJ2-5|.|TRBD1
TGTGCCGGGGGGACAGGGGATGAAAGTACAGAGACCCAGTACTTC
CAGGTGDESTETQYF
>15|TRBV19|TRBJ1-4|.|TRBD1
TGTGCCAGTAGTATAGATCTGACAGGGAAGGAAAAACTGTTTTTT
CASSIDLTGKEKLFF
>14|TRBV9|TRBJ2-3|.|.
TGTGCCAGCAGCGTTATTTTTAGTTCGCATACGCAGTATTTT
CASSVIFSSHTQYF
>17|TRBV7-9|TRBJ2-7|once|TRBD2
TGTGCCAGCAGCCTTGCGGTAGTTCAGCGGGGGGTGTACGAGCAGTACTTC
CASSLAVVQRGVYEQYF
>14|TRBV9|TRBJ2-5|.|TRBD2
TGTGCCAGCAGCGGAGGCGGGGGGGCTCAAGCCCAGTACTTC
CASSGGGGAQAQYF
>15|TRBV5-1|TRBJ2-1|once|TRBD2
TGCGCCAGCACCTCGGGGCGGGGGACTAACAATGAGCAGTTCTTC
CASTSGRGTNNEQFF
>17|TRBV13|TRBJ1-6|.|TRBD1
TGTGCCAGCAGCTTAGGCTCCCAGGGGGCCTATAATTCACCCCTCCACTTT
CASSLGSQGAYNSPLHF
>14|TRBV27|TRBJ2-5|.|.
TGTGCCAGCAGGAATGCCGGGTTTCAAGAGACCCAGTACTTC
CASRNAGFQETQYF
>14|TRBV6-4|TRBJ2-5|few|.
TGTGCCAGCAGTGAATCAGAGACTCAAGAGACCCAGTACTTC
CASSESETQETQYF
>13|TRBV28|TRBJ1-2|.|.
TGTGCCAGCAGTTTAGCGGCGAACTATGGCTACACCTTC
CASSLAANYGYTF
>13|TRBV19|TRBJ1-1|.|TRBD1
TGTGCCAGTTACAGGGGGCAGGGGACTGAAGCTTTCTTT
CASYRGQGTEAFF
>18|TRBV4-1|TRBJ1-3|.|.
TGCGCCAGCAGCCAAGATCGTCTCAGGGGCTCATCTGGAAACACCATATATTTT
CASSQDRLRGSSGNTIYF
>15|TRBV3-1/TRBV3-2|TRBJ1-1|.|TRBD1
TGTGCCAGACCTGCGCCAGACAGGGCAAACACTGAAGCTTTCTTT
CARPAPDRANTEAFF
>17|TRBV6-6|TRBJ2-3|.|TRBD2
TGTGCCAGCAGCCGAACGACTAGCGGGGGTAGGACAGATACGCAGTATTTT
CASSRTTSGGRTDTQYF
>16|TRBV5-4|TRBJ2-1|.|TRBD2
TGTGCCAGCAGCTTGCGACTAGCGGGGGGGCGAAATGAGCAGTTCTTC
CASSLRLAGGRNEQFF
>14|TRBV9|TRBJ1-1|.|.
TGTGCCAGCAGCTCCGGAACAGGGAACACTGAAGCTTTCTTT
CASSSGTGNTEAFF
>16|TRBV11-2|TRBJ1-5|.|.
TGTGCCAGCAGCCCCGGGGGAGGGGCCAGCAATCAGCCCCAGCATTTT
CASSPGGGASNQPQHF
>14|TRBV7-3|TRBJ1-1|.|.
TGTGCCAGCAGCTCCCTTGGCTCTTCTCAGAGGGCTTTCTTT
CASSSLGSSQRAFF
>16|TRBV3-1/TRBV3-2|TRBJ2-2|.|.
TGTGCCAGCAGCCAAGAAGGACAACTGGGGACCGGGGAGCTGTTTTTT
CASSQEGQLGTGELFF
>15|TRBV5-5|TRBJ2-5|.|TRBD1
TGTGCCAGCAGCTTAACGGACAGGGGGCTAGAGACCCAGTACTTC
CASSLTDRGLETQYF
>16|TRBV7-9|TRBJ1-3|.|TRBD1
TGTGCCAGCAGCCCGGACAGGGACCACTCTGGAAACACCATATATTTT
CASSPDRDHSGNTIYF
>13|TRBV2|TRBJ2-3|.|.
TGTGCCAGCAGTGAAAGACTAACAGATACGCAGTATTTT
CASSERLTDTQYF
>14|TRBV2|TRBJ2-5|.|TRBD2
TGTGCCAGCAAGGTAGCGGGGGGCCCTGGGACCCAGTACTTC
CASKVAGGPGTQYF
>16|TRBV10-3|TRBJ2-1|.|TRBD2
TGTGCCATCAGTGATGGAGTACTAGCGGGGTTTAGTGAGCAGTTCTTC
CAISDGVLAGFSEQFF
>15|TRBV5-4|TRBJ2-5|.|TRBD2
TGTGCCAGCAGCTTGGCTAGCGGGGGTTTGGAGACCCAGTACTTC
CASSLASGGLETQYF
>15|TRBV7-2|TRBJ1-6|once|TRBD1
TGTGCCAGCAGCTTAGAAGGGACAGGAGTTCTTCCCCTCCACTTT
CASSLEGTGVLPLHF
>16|TRBV19|TRBJ1-4|.|.
TGTGCCAGTAGTACCGAAGATGGCCGCCGTAATGAAAAACTGTTTTTT
CASSTEDGRRNEKLFF
>14|TRBV19|TRBJ1-5|few|.
TGTGCCAGTACTCACGCCGAGATCAATCAGCCCCAGCATTTT
CASTHAEINQPQHF